The 7 T cell receptor beta chains in this list originate from one sample, sequenced in a study of early T cells in non-severe SARS-CoV-2 infection. Via MiXCR, TCRdb re-called the 5' RACE reads, giving one row per CDR3 protein. The table lists more than 20,000 distinct CDR3 sequences, about 4% of them singletons, with 4.4% in the top ten. The sample comprised whole blood. The receptors were sampled from an adult who was a healthcare worker with PCR-confirmed SARS-CoV-2 infection or an uninfected control (not recorded which).

This clonotype was observed a few times. The genes are TRBV20-1 and TRBJ2-3; maybe TRBD1 (6 bases). The CDR3 sequence is 11 residues long. Germline loops: CDR1 DFQATT, CDR2 SNEGSKA (reference sequence). Between the trimmed V and J ends, which lost 7 bases and 1 base, there was a span of 6 bases. DNA for the CDR3: TGCAGTGAGGGGGGCACAGATACGCAGTATTTT. Translated, it gives CSEGGTDTQYF.

Many counts were recorded for this clonotype. V usage is TRBV20-1 and J usage is TRBJ2-2, with D unclear. The CDR3 covers 15 residues. V shed 0 bases and J shed 4 bases, with 12 bases lying between them. Germline CDR1 is DFQATT and CDR2 is SNEGSKA (reference sequence). CDR3 sequence: CSARDLNRPTGELFF. The CDR3 coding sequence is TGCAGTGCTAGAGATCTCAACAGACCCACCGGGGAGCTGTTTTTT.

By sample share, this clonotype is medium-sized. The rearrangement joins TRBV7-8 to TRBJ2-3; D remains unclear. The V end lost 5 bases, the J end lost 3 bases, and 9 bases lay between the germline ends. The CDR3 has 13 residues. Germline loops: CDR1 SGHVS, CDR2 FQNEAQ. CDR3 loop: CASSPDRTDTQYF. The CDR3, as DNA: TGTGCCAGCAGCCCCGATAGGACAGATACGCAGTATTTT.

In this sample, this clonotype turned up many times. V usage is TRBV4-1 and J usage is TRBJ1-3; D is perhaps TRBD1 (5 bases). Germline CDR1 MGHRA, CDR2 YSYEKL. The CDR3 runs to 15 residues. V lost 0 bases to trimming and J lost 1 base, with 7 bases between them. The CDR3 nucleotides read TGCGCCAGCAGCCAAGACAGGGTATCTGGAAACACCATATATTTT. It translates to CASSQDRVSGNTIYF.

This clonotype was observed many times. The gene calls are TRBV28 and TRBJ2-7; 9 bases agree with TRBD1. This CDR3 has 15 residues. CDR1 is MDHEN, CDR2 SYDVKM, per germline. J gave up 4 bases and V 6 bases, and 10 bases lay outside the gene matches. This CDR3 is CASSSHATGGYEQYF. CDR3 coding DNA: TGTGCCAGCAGCTCTCACGCGACAGGGGGTTACGAGCAGTACTTC. Full variable domain (missing parts from reference TRBV28 and TRBJ2-7): DVKVTQSSRYLVKRTGEKVFLECVQDMDHENMFWYRQDPGLGLRLIYFSYDVKMKEKGDIPEGYSVSREKKERFSLILESASTNQTSMYLCASSSHATGGYEQYFGPGTRLTVT.

This clonotype has at least ten counts. The V gene is TRBV5-6, the J gene TRBJ1-4; TRBD1 aligns across 7 bases. The V segment lost 3 bases and the J segment 2 bases; nucleotides outside the gene matches: 4. Per the germline V gene, CDR1 is SGHDT and CDR2 is YYEEEE. There are 15 residues in the CDR3. DNA for the CDR3: TGTGCCAGCAGCTCCTTACAGGGGACTAATGAAAAACTGTTTTTT. This gives the protein CASSSLQGTNEKLFF.

This clonotype was observed many times. V gene TRBV5-4 combines with J gene TRBJ1-4; a weak D match, TRBD1 (5 bases). V was clipped by 2 bases and J by 8 bases, with 7 bases between them. The CDR3 covers 12 residues. Germline-derived CDR1 and CDR2 are SGHNT and YYREEE (reference sequence). Here the CDR3 DNA reads TGTGCCAGCAGCTTTCGGGGCGAAAAACTGTTTTTT. It encodes CASSFRGEKLFF.